This T cell receptor (beta chain) originates from a study of control samples from healthy donors and cancer patients. In the case of this clone: In the same sample, other DNA sequences code for this CDR3.

Repertoires were generated with immunoSEQ multiplex PCR, while TCRdb's copy carries only in-frame clones and drops some. Counted here are about 80,000 clones, about nine tenths occurring once; the ten biggest clones make up 4.5% to 7%. The trim removed 6 bases at V and 5 bases at J, leaving 7 bases unmatched. This CDR3 is 15 amino acids long. Germline CDR1 and CDR2: SEHNR and FQNEAQ (reference sequence). The TCR comes from a middle-aged man in good health. The rearrangement joins TRBV7-9 to TRBJ1-1; 12 nucleotides line up with TRBD1. Sequences were obtained from blood. CDR3: CASSPGTGGKTEAFF. CDR3 nucleotide sequence: TGTGCCAGCAGTCCCGGGACAGGGGGCAAAACTGAAGCTTTCTTT.